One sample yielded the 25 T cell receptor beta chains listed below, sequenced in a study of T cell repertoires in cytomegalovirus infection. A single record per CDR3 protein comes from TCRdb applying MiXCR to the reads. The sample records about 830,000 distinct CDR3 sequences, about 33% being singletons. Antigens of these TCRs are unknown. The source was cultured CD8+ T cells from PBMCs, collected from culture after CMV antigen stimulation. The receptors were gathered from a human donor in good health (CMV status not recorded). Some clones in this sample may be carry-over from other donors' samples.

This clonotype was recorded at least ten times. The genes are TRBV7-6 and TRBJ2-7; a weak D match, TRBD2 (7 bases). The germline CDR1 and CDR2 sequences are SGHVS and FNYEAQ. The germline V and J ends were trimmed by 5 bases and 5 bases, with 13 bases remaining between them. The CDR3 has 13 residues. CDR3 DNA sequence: TGTGCCAGCAGCGCTACGGGGGGCCACGAGCAGTACGTC. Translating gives CASSATGGHEQYV.

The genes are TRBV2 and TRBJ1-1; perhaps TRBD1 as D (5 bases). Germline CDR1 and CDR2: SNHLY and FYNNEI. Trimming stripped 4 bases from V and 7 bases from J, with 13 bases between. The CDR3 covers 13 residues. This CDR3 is CASSGRVFSEAFF. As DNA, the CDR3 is TGTGCCAGCAGTGGCAGGGTGTTCAGTGAAGCTTTCTTT.

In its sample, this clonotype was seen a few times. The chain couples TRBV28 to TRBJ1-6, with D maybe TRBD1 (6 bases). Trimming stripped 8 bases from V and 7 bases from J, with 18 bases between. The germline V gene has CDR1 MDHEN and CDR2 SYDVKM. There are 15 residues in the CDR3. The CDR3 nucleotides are TGTGCCAGCGGCCCGGACAGAGGATCAAATTCACCCCTCCACTTT. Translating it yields CASGPDRGSNSPLHF.

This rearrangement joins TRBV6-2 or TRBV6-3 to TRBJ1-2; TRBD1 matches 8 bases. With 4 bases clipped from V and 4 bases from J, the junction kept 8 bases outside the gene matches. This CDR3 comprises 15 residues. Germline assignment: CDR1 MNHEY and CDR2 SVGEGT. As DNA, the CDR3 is TGTGCCAGCAGTTTTGGACAGGGAAGGATCTATGGCTACACCTTC. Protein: CASSFGQGRIYGYTF.

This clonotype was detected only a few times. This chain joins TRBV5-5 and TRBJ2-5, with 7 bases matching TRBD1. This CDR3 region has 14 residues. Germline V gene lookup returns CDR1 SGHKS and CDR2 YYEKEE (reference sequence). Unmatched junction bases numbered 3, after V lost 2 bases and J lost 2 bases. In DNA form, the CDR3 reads TGTGCCAGCAGCTTTGGACAGGCGCAAGAGACCCAGTACTTC. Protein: CASSFGQAQETQYF.

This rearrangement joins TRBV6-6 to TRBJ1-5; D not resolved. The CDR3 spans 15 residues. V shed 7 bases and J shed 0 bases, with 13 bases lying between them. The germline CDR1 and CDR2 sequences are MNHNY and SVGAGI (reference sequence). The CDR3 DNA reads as TGTGCCAGCAAAGAGGCCCGCTATAGCAATCAGCCCCAGCATTTT. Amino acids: CASKEARYSNQPQHF.

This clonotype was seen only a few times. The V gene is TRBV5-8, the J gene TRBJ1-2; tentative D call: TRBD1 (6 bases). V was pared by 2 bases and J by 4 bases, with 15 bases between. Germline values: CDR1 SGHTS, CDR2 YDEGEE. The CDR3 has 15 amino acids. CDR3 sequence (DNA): TGTGCCAGCAGCTTTATGACAGGTTTACCCTATGGCTACACCTTC. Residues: CASSFMTGLPYGYTF.

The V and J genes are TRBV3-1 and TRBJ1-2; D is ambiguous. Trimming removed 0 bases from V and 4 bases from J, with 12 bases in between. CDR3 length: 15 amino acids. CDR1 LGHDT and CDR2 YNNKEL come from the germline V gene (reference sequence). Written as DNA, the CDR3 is TGTGCCAGCAGCCAAGATCCGGAGGATGTCTATGGCTACACCTTC. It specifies CASSQDPEDVYGYTF.

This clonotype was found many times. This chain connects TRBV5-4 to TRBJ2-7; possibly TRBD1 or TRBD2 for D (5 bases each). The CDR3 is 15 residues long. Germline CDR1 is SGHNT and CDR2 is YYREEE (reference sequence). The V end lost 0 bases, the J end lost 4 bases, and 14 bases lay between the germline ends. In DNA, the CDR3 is TGTGCCAGCAGCTTGGGAGGGGCAGGGTCATACGAGCAGTACTTC. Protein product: CASSLGGAGSYEQYF. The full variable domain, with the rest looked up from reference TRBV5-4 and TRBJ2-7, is ETGVTQSPTHLIKTRGQQVTLRCSSQSGHNTVSWYQQALGQGPQFIFQYYREEENGRGNFPPRFSGLQFPNYSSELNVNALELDDSALYLCASSLGGAGSYEQYFGPGTRLTVT.

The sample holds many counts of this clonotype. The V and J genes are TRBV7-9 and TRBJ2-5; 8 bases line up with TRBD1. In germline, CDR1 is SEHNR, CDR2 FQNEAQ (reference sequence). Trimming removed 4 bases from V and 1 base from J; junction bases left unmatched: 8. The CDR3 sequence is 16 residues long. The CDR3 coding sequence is TGTGCCAGCAGCTCACAAGAAGACAGGGGCCAAGAGACCCAGTACTTC. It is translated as CASSSQEDRGQETQYF. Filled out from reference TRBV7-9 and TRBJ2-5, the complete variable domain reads DTGVSQNPRHKITKRGQNVTFRCDPISEHNRLYWYRQTLGQGPEFLTYFQNEAQLEKSRLLSDRFSAERPKGSFSTLEIQRTEQGDSAMYLCASSSQEDRGQETQYFGPGTRLLVL.

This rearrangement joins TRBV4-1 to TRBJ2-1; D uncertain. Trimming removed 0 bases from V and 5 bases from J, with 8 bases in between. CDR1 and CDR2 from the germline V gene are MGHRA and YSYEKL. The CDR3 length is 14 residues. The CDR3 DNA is TGCGCCAGCAGCCAAGAGGGTCGAGACAATGAGCAGTTCTTC. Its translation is CASSQEGRDNEQFF.

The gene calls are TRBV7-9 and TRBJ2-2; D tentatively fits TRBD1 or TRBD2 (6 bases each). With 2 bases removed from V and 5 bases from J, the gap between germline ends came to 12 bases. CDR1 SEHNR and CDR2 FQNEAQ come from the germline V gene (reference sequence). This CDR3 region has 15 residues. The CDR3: CASSLQGGRTGELFF. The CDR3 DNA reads TGTGCCAGCAGCTTACAAGGGGGGCGTACCGGGGAGCTGTTTTTT.

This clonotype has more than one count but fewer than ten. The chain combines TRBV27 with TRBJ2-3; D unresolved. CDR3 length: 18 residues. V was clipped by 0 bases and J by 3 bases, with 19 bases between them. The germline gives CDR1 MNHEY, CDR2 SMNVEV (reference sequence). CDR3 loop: CASSLSSVTTGATDTQYF. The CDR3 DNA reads TGTGCCAGCAGTTTATCGTCGGTTACAACTGGAGCGACAGATACGCAGTATTTT.

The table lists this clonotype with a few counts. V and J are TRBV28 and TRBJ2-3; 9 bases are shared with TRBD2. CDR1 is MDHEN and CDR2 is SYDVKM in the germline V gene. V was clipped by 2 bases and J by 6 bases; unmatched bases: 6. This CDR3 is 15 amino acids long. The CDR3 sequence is CASSLASGVRDTQYF. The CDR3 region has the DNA TGTGCCAGCAGTTTAGCTAGCGGGGTGCGCGATACGCAGTATTTT.

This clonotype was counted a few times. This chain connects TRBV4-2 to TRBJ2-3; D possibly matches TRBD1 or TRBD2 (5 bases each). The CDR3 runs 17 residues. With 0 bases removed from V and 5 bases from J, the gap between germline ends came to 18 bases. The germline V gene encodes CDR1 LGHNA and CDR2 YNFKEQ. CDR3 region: CASSQDRNGAAGDTQYF. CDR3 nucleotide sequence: TGTGCCAGCAGCCAAGATAGGAACGGGGCCGCCGGAGATACGCAGTATTTT.

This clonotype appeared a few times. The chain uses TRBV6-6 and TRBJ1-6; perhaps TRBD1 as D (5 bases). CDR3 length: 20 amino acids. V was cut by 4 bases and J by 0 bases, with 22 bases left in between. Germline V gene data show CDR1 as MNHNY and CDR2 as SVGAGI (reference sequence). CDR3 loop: CASSSPPSQGLVSYNSPLHF. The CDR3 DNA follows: TGTGCCAGCAGTTCCCCCCCTAGTCAGGGCTTAGTCTCCTATAATTCACCCCTCCACTTT.

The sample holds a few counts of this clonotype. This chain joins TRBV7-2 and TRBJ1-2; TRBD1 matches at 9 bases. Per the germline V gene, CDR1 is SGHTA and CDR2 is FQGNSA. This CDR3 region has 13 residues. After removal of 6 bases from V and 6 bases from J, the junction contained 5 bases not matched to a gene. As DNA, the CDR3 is TGTGCCAGCAGACCGGACAGGGGAAATGGCTACACCTTC. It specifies CASRPDRGNGYTF.

CDR3 DNA sequence: TGTGCCAGCAGCTCAGCTGGGACAGGGCCCATGAACACTGAAGCTTTCTTT. Translating it yields CASSSAGTGPMNTEAFF. The gene calls are TRBV7-6 and TRBJ1-1; TRBD1 matches 9 bases. This CDR3 spans 17 amino acids. Germline V gives CDR1 SGHVS, CDR2 FNYEAQ. Trimming cost V 4 bases and J 0 bases; bases outside gene matches: 9. Supplemented by reference TRBV7-6 and TRBJ1-1, the full variable domain reads GAGVSQSPRYKVTKRGQDVALRCDPISGHVSLYWYRQALGQGPEFLTYFNYEAQQDKSGLPNDRFSAERPEGSISTLTIQRTEQRDSAMYRCASSSAGTGPMNTEAFFGQGTRLTVV.

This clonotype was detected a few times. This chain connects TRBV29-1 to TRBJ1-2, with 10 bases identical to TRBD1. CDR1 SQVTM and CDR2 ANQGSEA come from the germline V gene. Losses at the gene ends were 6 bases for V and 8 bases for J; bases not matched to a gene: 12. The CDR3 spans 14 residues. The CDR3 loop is CSVVSGTGDGGYTF. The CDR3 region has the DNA TGCAGCGTAGTTTCCGGGACAGGGGATGGCGGCTACACCTTC.

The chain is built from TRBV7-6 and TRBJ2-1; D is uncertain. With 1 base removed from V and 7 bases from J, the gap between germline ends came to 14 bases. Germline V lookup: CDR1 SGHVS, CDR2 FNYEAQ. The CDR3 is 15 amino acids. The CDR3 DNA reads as TGTGCCAGCAGCTTAGAGGTAACAGCTAGGAATGAGCAGTTCTTC. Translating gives CASSLEVTARNEQFF.

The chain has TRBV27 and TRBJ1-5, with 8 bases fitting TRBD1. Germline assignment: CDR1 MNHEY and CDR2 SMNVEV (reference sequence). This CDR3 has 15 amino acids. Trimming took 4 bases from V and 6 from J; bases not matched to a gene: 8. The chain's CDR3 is CASSYGTGGGQPQHF. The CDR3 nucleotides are TGTGCCAGCAGTTACGGAACAGGGGGGGGTCAGCCCCAGCATTTT.

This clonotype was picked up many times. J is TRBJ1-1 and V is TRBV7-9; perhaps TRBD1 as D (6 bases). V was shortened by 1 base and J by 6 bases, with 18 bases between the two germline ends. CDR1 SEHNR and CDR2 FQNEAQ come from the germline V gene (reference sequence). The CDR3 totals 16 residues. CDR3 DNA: TGTGCCAGCAGCTTAGGGCAGGGGATTTATAACGCTGAAGCTTTCTTT. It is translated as CASSLGQGIYNAEAFF.

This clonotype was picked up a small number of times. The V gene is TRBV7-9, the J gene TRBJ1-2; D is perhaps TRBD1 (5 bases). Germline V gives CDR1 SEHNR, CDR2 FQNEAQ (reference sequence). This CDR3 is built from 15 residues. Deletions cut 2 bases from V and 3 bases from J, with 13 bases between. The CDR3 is CASSLSPGRDYGYTF. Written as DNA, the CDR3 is TGTGCCAGCAGCTTATCTCCAGGGCGGGACTATGGCTACACCTTC.

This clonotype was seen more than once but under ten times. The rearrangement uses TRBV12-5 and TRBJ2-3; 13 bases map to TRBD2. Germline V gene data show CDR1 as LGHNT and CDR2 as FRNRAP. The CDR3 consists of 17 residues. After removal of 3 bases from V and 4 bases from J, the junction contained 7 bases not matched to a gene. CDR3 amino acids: CASGFLGLAGDPDTQYF. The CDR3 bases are TGTGCTAGTGGTTTCCTTGGACTAGCGGGGGACCCAGATACGCAGTATTTT.

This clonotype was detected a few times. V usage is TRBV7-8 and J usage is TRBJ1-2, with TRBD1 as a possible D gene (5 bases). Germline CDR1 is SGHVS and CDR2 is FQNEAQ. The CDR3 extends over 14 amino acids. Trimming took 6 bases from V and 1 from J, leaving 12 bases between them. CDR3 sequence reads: CASSLMGDNYGYTF. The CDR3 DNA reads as TGTGCCAGCAGTTTAATGGGGGATAACTATGGCTACACCTTC.